The present T cell receptor (beta chain) was sequenced within a study of T cell responses to AZD1222 COVID-19 vaccine. Study-wide points: Possibly, clonal diversity was underestimated; donors were largely white British and included more females. Seropositivity was recorded at baseline in only a handful of AZD1222 recipients.

Measured with immunoSEQ multiplex PCR; TCRdb has only the in-frame clones, and not every one. The table shows some 63,000 clones, with about 91% occurring only once. Points on this clone: Its antigen is not identified.

Germline V gene lookup returns CDR1 MNHEY and CDR2 SMNVEV (reference sequence). J gave up 5 bases and V 2 bases, and 3 bases lay outside the gene matches. The CDR3 has 15 amino acids. The source material was peripheral blood, sampled 28 days after the second AZD1222 dose. The clonotype was recovered from an adult who received the AZD1222 COVID-19 vaccine. The chain has TRBV27 and TRBJ2-1; TRBD2 aligns across 10 bases. As DNA, the CDR3 is TGTGCCAGCAGTTTACTTGGACTAGCGGACAATGAGCAGTTCTTC. Protein sequence: CASSLLGLADNEQFF.